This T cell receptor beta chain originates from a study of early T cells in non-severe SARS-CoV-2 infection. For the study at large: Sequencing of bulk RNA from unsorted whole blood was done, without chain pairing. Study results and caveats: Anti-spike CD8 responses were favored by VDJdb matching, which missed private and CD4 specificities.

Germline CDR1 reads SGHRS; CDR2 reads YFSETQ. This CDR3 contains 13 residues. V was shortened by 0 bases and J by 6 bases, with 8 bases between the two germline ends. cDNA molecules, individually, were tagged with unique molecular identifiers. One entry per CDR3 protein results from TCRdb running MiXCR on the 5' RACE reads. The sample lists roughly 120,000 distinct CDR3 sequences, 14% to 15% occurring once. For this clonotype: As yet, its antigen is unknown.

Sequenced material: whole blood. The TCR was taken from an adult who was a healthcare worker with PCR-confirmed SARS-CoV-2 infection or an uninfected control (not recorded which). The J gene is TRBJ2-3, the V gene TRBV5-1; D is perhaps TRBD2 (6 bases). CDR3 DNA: TGCGCCAGCAGCTTGGTCGGGGGTGATACGCAGTATTTT. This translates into CASSLVGGDTQYF.